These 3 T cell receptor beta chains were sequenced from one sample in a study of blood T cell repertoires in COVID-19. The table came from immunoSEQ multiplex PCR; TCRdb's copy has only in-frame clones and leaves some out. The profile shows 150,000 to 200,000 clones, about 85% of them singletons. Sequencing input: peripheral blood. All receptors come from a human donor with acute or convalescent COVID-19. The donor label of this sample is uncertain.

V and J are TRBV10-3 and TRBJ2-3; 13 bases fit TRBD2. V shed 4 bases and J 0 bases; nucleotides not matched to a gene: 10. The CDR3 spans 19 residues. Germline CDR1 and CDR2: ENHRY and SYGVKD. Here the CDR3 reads CAISGKGLAGALSTDTQYF. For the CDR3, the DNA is TGTGCCATCAGTGGAAAAGGACTAGCGGGGGCCCTTAGCACAGATACGCAGTATTTT.

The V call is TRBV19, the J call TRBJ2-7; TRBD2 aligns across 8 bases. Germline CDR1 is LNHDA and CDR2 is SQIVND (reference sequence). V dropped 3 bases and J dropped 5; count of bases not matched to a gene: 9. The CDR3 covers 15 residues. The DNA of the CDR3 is TGTGCCAGTAGTATCCCCGGGACTAGTCTAAACGAGCAGTACTTC. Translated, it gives CASSIPGTSLNEQYF. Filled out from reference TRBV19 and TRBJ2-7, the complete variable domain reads DGGITQSPKYLFRKEGQNVTLSCEQNLNHDAMYWYRQDPGQGLRLIYYSQIVNDFQKGDIAEGYSVSREKKESFPLTVTSAQKNPTAFYLCASSIPGTSLNEQYFGPGTRLTVT.

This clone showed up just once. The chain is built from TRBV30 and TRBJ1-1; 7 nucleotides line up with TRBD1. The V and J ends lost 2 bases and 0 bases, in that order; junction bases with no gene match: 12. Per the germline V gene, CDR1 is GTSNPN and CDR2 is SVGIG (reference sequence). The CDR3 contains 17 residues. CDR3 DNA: TGTGCCTGGAGTAGGACAGGTCTGGGGCCGATGAACACTGAAGCTTTCTTT. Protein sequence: CAWSRTGLGPMNTEAFF. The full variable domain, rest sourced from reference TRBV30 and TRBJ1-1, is SQTIHQWPATLVQPVGSPLSLECTVEGTSNPNLYWYRQAAGRGLQLLFYSVGIGQISSEVPQNLSASRPQDRQFILSSKKLLLSDSGFYLCAWSRTGLGPMNTEAFFGQGTRLTVV.